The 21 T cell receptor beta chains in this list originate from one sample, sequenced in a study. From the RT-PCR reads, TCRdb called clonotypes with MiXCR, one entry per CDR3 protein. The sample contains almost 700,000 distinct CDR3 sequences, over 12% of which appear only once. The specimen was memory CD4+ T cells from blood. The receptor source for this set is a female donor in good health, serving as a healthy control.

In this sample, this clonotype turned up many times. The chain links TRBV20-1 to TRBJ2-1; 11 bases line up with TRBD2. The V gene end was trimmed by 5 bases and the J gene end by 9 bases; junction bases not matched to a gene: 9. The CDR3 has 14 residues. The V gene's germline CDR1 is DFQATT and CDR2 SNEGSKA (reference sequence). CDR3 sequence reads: CSAPSGRSDGEQFF. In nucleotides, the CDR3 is TGCAGTGCTCCTAGCGGGAGGTCTGACGGTGAGCAGTTCTTC.

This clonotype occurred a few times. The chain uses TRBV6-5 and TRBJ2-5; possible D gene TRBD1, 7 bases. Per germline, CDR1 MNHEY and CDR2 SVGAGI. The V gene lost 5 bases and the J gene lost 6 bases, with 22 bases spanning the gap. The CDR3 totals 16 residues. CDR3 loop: CASSPPGGRGEKTQYF. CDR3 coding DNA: TGTGCCAGCAGTCCCCCCGGCGGCAGGGGGGAAAAGACCCAGTACTTC.

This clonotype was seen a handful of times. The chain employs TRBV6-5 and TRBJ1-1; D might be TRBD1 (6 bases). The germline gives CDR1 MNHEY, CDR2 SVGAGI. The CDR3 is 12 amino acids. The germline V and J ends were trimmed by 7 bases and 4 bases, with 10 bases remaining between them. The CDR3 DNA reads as TGTGCCAGCACCGAAGGGGGCACTGAAGCTTTCTTT. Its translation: CASTEGGTEAFF.

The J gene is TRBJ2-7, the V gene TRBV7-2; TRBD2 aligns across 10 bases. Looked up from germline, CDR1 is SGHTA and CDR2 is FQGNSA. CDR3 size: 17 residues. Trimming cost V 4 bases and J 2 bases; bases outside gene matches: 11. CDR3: CASSSPTAGTSAYEQYF. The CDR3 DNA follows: TGTGCCAGCAGCTCTCCCACCGCCGGGACTAGCGCCTACGAGCAGTACTTC. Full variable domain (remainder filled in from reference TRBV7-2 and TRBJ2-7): GAGVSQSPSNKVTEKGKDVELRCDPISGHTALYWYRQSLGQGLEFLIYFQGNSAPDKSGLPSDRFSAERTGGSVSTLTIQRTQQEDSAVYLCASSSPTAGTSAYEQYFGPGTRLTVT.

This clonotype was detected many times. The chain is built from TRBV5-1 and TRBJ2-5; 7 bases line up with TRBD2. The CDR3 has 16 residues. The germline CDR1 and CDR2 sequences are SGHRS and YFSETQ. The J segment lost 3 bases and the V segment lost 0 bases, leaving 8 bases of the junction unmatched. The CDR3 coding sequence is TGCGCCAGCAGCTTGGTAACAGGCGGGAGTGAAGAGACCCAGTACTTC. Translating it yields CASSLVTGGSEETQYF.

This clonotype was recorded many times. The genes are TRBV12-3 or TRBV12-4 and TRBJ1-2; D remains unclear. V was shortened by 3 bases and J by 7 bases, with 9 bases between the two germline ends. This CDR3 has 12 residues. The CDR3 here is CASSLGPRGYTF. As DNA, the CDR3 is TGTGCCAGCAGTTTGGGCCCTCGTGGCTACACCTTC.

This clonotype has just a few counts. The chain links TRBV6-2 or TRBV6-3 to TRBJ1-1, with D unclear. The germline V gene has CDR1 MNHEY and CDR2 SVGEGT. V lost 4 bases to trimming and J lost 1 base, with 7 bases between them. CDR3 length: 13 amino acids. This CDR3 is CASSSSTNTEAFF. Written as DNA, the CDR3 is TGTGCCAGCAGTTCTAGTACGAACACTGAAGCTTTCTTT.

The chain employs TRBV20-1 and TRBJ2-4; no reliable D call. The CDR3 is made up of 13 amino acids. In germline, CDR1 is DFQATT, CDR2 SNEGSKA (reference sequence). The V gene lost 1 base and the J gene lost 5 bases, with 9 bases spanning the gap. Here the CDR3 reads CSARGGTQNIQYF. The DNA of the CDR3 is TGCAGTGCTAGAGGTGGAACCCAAAACATTCAGTACTTC.

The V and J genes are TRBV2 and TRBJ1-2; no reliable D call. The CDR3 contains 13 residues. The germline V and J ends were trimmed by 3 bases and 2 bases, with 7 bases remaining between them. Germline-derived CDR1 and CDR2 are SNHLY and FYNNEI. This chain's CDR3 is CASSDPLNYGYTF. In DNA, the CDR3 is TGTGCCAGCAGTGACCCTTTAAACTATGGCTACACCTTC.

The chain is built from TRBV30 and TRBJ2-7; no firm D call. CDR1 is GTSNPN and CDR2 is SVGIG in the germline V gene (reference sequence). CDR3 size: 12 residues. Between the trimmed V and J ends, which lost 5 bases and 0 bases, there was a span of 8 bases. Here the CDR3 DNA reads TGTGCCTGGTCTACTTCCTCCTACGAGCAGTACTTC. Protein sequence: CAWSTSSYEQYF.

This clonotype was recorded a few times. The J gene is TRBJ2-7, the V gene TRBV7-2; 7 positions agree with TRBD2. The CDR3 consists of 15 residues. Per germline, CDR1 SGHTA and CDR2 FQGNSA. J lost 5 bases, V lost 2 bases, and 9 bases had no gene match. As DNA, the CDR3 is TGTGCCAGCAGCTTATTCAGCGGGGATTGGGACGAGCAGTACTTC. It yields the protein CASSLFSGDWDEQYF.

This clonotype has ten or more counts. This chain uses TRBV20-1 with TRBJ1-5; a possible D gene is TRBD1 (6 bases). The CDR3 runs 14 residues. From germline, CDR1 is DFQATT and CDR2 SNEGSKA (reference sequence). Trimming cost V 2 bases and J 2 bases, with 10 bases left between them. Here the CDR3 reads CSARSRTGNQPQHF. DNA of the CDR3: TGCAGTGCTAGATCAAGGACAGGCAATCAGCCCCAGCATTTT.

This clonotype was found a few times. The CDR3: CASSTTGLAGGHEQFF. CDR3 nucleotide sequence: TGTGCCAGCAGCACTACCGGACTAGCGGGAGGACATGAGCAGTTCTTC. V is TRBV25-1 and J is TRBJ2-1; TRBD2 matches 14 bases. The germline V gene has CDR1 MGHDK and CDR2 SYGVNS. J lost 8 bases, V lost 6 bases, and 9 bases had no gene match. The length of the CDR3 is 16 residues.

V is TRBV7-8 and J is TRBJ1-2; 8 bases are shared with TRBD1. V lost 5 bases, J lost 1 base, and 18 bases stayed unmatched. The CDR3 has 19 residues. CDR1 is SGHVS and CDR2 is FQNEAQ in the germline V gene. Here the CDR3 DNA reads TGTGCCAGCAGCCGCCACCCCGTCCCGGGACAGGCGCTTAACTATGGCTACACCTTC. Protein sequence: CASSRHPVPGQALNYGYTF.

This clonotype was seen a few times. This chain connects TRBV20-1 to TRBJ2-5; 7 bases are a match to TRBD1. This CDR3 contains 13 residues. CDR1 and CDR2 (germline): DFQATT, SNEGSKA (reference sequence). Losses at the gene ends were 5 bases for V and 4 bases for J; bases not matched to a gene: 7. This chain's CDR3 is CSAPRQGRETQYF. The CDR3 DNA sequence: TGCAGTGCTCCTCGACAGGGACGAGAGACCCAGTACTTC.

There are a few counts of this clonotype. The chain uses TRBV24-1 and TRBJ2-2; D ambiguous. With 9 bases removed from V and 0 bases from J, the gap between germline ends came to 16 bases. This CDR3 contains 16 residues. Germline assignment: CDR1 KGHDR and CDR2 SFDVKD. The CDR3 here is CATQKNRNANTGELFF. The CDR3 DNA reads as TGTGCCACCCAGAAAAACAGAAATGCGAACACCGGGGAGCTGTTTTTT.

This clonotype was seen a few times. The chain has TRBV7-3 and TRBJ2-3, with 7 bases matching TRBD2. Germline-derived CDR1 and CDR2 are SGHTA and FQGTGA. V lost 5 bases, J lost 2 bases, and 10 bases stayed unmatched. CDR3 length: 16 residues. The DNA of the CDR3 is TGTGCCAGCAGCCTAGCCGGGGACTATTACACAGATACGCAGTATTTT. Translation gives CASSLAGDYYTDTQYF.

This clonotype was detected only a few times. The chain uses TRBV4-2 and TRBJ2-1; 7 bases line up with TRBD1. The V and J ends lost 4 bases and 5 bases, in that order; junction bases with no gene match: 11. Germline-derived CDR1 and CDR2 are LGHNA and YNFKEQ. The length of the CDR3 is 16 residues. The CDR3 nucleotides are TGTGCCAGCAGCCCCGCCCTCCTACAGGGGAACAATGAGCAGTTCTTC. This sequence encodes CASSPALLQGNNEQFF.

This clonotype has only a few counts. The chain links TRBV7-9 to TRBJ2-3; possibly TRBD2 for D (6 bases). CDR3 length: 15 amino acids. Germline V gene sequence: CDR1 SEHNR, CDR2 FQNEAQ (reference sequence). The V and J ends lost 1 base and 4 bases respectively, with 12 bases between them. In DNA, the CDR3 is TGTGCCAGCAGCTTAGATCGCGCGGGGCCAGATACGCAGTATTTT. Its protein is CASSLDRAGPDTQYF.

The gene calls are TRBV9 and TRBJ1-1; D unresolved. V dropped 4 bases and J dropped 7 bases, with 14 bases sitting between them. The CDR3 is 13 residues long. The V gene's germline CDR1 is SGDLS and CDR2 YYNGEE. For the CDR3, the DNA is TGTGCCAGCAGCTTCGACGGGTTAAATGAAGCTTTCTTT. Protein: CASSFDGLNEAFF.

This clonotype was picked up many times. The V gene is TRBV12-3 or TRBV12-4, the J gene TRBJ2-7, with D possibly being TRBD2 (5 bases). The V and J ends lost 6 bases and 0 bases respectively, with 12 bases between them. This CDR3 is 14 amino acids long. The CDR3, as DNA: TGTGCCAGCAGCGACTACGGGCTCTCCTACGAGCAGTACTTC. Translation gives CASSDYGLSYEQYF.